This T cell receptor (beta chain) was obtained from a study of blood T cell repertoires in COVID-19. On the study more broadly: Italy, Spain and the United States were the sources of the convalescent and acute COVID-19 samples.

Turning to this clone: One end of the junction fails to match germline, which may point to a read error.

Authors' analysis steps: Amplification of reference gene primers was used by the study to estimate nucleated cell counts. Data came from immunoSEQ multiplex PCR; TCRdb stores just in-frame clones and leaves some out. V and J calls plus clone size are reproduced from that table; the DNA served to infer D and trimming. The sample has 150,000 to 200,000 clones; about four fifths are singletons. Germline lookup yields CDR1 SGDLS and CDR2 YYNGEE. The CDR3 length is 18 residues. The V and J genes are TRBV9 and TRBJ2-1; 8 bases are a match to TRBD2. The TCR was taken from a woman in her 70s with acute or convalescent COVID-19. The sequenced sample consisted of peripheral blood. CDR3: CASSVAPSSGPTDKEQFF. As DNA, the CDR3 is TGTGCCAGCAGCGTAGCCCCTTCTAGCGGGCCTACAGACAAGGAGCAGTTCTTC. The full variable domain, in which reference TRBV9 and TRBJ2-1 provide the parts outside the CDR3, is DSGVTQTPKHLITATGQRVTLRCSPRSGDLSVYWYQQSLDQGLQFLIQYYNGEERAKGNILERFSAQQFPDLHSELNLSSLELGDSALYFCASSVAPSSGPTDKEQFFGPGTRLTVL.